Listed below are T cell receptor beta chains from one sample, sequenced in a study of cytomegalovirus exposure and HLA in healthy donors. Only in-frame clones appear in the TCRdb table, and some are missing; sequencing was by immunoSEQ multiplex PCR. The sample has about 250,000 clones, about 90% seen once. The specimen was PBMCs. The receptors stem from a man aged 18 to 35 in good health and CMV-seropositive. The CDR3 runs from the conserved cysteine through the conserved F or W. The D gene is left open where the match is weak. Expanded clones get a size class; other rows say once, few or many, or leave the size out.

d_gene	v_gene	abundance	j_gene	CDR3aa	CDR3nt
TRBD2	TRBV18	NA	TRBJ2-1	CASSPRTSGLSDNEQFF	TGTGCCAGCTCACCTAGGACTAGCGGGTTGAGTGACAATGAGCAGTTCTTC
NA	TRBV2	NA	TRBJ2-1	CASSRGSSLGNEQFF	TGTGCCAGCAGTCGGGGCTCCTCCCTGGGCAATGAGCAGTTCTTC
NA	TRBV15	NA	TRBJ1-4	CATSRVFRRVDEKLFF	TGTGCCACCAGCAGAGTCTTTCGCAGGGTGGATGAAAAACTGTTTTTT
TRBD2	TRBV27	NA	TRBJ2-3	CASSFGLAGYTDTQYF	TGTGCCAGCAGTTTCGGACTAGCGGGATACACAGATACGCAGTATTTT
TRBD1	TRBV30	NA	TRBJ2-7	CAWHRDRGLEQYF	TGTGCCTGGCACCGGGACAGGGGCCTCGAGCAGTACTTC
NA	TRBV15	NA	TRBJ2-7	CATSRGPGGSYEQYF	TGTGCCACCAGCAGGGGACCAGGAGGGTCCTACGAGCAGTACTTC
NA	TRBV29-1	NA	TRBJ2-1	CSGRTAYNEQFF	TGCAGCGGAAGGACAGCCTACAATGAGCAGTTCTTC
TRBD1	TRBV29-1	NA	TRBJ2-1	CSVEGQGLNEQFF	TGCAGCGTTGAAGGACAGGGCCTCAATGAGCAGTTCTTC
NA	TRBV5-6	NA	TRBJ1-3	CASSLRGRAGNTIYF	TGTGCCAGCAGCTTGCGGGGCAGGGCTGGAAACACCATATATTTT
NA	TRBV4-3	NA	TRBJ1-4	CASSQDRRPTNEKLFF	TGCGCCAGCAGCCAAGATCGTAGGCCAACTAATGAAAAACTGTTTTTT
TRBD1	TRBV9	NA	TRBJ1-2	CASSVDRGRSYGYTF	TGTGCCAGCAGCGTAGACAGGGGGCGCAGCTATGGCTACACCTTC
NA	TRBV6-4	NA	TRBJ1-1	CASSDSQGHAFF	TGTGCCAGCAGTGACAGTCAGGGGCATGCTTTCTTT
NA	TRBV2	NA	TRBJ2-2	CASSERAHYTGELFF	TGTGCCAGCAGTGAAAGAGCCCACTACACCGGGGAGCTGTTTTTT
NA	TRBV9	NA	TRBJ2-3	CASSVALHTDTQYF	TGTGCCAGCAGCGTAGCCCTGCACACAGATACGCAGTATTTT
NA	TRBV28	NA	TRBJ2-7	CASSGDPRKQYF	TGTGCCAGCAGCGGGGACCCCCGAAAGCAGTACTTC
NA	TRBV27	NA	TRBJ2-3	CASSPGGFSTDTQYF	TGTGCCAGCAGTCCCGGTGGTTTTAGCACAGATACGCAGTATTTT
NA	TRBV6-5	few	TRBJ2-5	CASSYLDSSETQYF	TGTGCCAGCAGTTACCTGGACTCGTCGGAGACCCAGTACTTC
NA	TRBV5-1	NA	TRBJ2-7	CASSLTTDEQYF	TGCGCCAGCAGCTTGACGACAGACGAGCAGTACTTC
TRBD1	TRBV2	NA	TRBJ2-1	CASSESRGPYNEQFF	TGTGCCAGCAGTGAGAGTAGGGGGCCCTACAATGAGCAGTTCTTC
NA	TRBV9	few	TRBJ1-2	CASSEWDRAPSGYTF	TGTGCCAGCAGCGAGTGGGACCGGGCCCCCAGCGGCTACACCTTC
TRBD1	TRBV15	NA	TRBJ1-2	CATSRTGVNYGYTF	TGTGCCACCAGCAGGACAGGGGTCAACTATGGCTACACCTTC
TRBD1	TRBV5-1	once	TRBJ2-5	CASSLSTGDQETQYF	TGCGCCAGCAGCCTTTCGACAGGGGACCAAGAGACCCAGTACTTC
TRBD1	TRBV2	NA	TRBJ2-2	CASRTGTGSTGELFF	TGTGCCAGCCGTACCGGGACAGGGTCCACCGGGGAGCTGTTTTTT
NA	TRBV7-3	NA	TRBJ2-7	CASSLKAGSEQYF	TGTGCCAGCAGCTTAAAAGCCGGCAGCGAGCAGTACTTC
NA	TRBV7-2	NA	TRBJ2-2	CASTPRVGTGELFF	TGTGCCAGCACCCCGAGGGTGGGGACCGGGGAGCTGTTTTTT
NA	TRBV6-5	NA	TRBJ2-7	CASSYGQAVYEQYF	TGTGCCAGCAGTTACGGCCAGGCGGTCTACGAGCAGTACTTC
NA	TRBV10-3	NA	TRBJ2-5	CATTGWEQETQYF	TGTGCCACAACAGGGTGGGAGCAAGAGACCCAGTACTTC
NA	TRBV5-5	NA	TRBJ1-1	CASSFGPIGDTEAFF	TGTGCCAGCAGCTTTGGCCCCATTGGGGACACTGAAGCTTTCTTT
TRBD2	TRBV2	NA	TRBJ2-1	CASSNLASGTYNEQFF	TGTGCCAGCTCAAATTTGGCTAGCGGAACCTACAATGAGCAGTTCTTC
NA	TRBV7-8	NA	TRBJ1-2	CASSLDSGRAGYTF	NA
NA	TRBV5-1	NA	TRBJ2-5	CASSFRTAETQYF	TGCGCCAGCAGCTTTCGGACAGCTGAGACCCAGTACTTC
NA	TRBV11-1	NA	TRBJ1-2	CASSLDSGRLGGYTF	TGTGCCAGCAGCTTAGATTCCGGCAGGCTTGGGGGCTACACCTTC
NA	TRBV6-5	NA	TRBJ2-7	CASSYVKGEVSYEQYF	TGTGCCAGCAGTTACGTAAAGGGAGAGGTCTCCTACGAGCAGTACTTC
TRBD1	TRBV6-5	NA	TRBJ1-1	CASSYSRQGGTEAFF	TGTGCCAGCAGTTACTCCCGACAGGGCGGCACTGAAGCTTTCTTT
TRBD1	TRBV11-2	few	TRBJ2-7	CASSLSPQGAYEQYF	TGTGCCAGCAGCTTAAGTCCCCAGGGGGCCTACGAGCAGTACTTC
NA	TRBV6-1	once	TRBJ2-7	CASSEDGQGLYEQYF	TGTGCCAGCAGTGAAGACGGCCAGGGCTTATACGAGCAGTACTTC
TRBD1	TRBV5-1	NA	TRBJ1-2	CASSLAQGVEYGYTF	TGCGCCAGCAGCTTGGCCCAGGGGGTTGAATATGGCTACACCTTC
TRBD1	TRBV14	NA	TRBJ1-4	CASSQGTGRGKLFF	TGTGCCAGCAGCCAAGGGACAGGGAGGGGAAAACTGTTTTTT
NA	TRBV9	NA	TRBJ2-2	CASSTQIGSSGELFF	TGTGCCAGCAGCACCCAAATAGGGTCATCCGGGGAGCTGTTTTTT
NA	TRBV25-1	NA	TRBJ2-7	CASSDPNSYEQYF	TGTGCCAGCAGTGATCCTAACTCCTACGAGCAGTACTTC
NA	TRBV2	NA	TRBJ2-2	CASSEAAHGELFF	TGTGCCAGCAGTGAGGCAGCTCACGGGGAGCTGTTTTTT
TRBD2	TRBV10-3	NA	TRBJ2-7	CAIGLAGTYEQYF	TGTGCCATCGGGTTAGCGGGTACCTACGAGCAGTACTTC
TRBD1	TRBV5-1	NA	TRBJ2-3	CASSWTGGTDTQYF	TGCGCCAGCAGCTGGACAGGGGGCACAGATACGCAGTATTTT
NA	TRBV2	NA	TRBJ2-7	CASRGDTSYEQYF	TGTGCCAGCAGGGGGGACACCAGCTACGAGCAGTACTTC
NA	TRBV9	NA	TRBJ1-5	CASSTRPNGEPQHF	TGTGCCAGCAGCACCCGGCCAAATGGGGAGCCCCAGCATTTT
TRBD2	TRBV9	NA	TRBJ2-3	CASSVNRLAADTQYF	TGTGCCAGCAGCGTAAATAGACTAGCGGCAGATACGCAGTATTTT
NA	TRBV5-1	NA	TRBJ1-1	CASSLEVPRVNTEAFF	TGCGCCAGCAGCTTGGAGGTACCTCGCGTGAACACTGAAGCTTTCTTT